Following are 8 T cell receptor beta chains from one sample sequenced in a study of blood T cells in healthy people across ages. The use of a sample-barcoded 5' primer and a J-beta primer mix characterized a second PCR of roughly 6 to 11 cycles. Each CDR3 protein is one row after TCRdb ran MiXCR on the 5' RACE reads. The table has 1,800,000 or so distinct CDR3 sequences, around 40% seen once; the top ten hold 23%. Sequencing was done on a sample of blood. Receptors originate from a human donor in good health.

This clonotype was detected only a few times. The CDR3 DNA is TGTGCCAGCAGTTTCGTGGCTCACAATGAGCAGTTCTTC. The encoded protein is CASSFVAHNEQFF. This chain joins TRBV28 and TRBJ2-1; D remains unclear. The germline gives CDR1 MDHEN, CDR2 SYDVKM. The CDR3 is 13 amino acids. V lost 3 bases to trimming and J lost 5 bases, with 8 bases between them. Together with reference TRBV28 and TRBJ2-1, the CDR3 gives the full variable domain: DVKVTQSSRYLVKRTGEKVFLECVQDMDHENMFWYRQDPGLGLRLIYFSYDVKMKEKGDIPEGYSVSREKKERFSLILESASTNQTSMYLCASSFVAHNEQFFGPGTRLTVL.

The chain is built from TRBV20-1 and TRBJ1-4, with TRBD1 as a possible D gene (5 bases). The length of the CDR3 is 15 residues. CDR1 and CDR2 from the germline V gene are DFQATT and SNEGSKA (reference sequence). Trimming removed 6 bases from V and 7 bases from J, with 21 bases in between. CDR3 protein: CSATSLFRVGEKLFF. The CDR3 nucleotides are TGCAGTGCCACTTCCCTCTTCAGGGTTGGTGAAAAACTGTTTTTT.

This rearrangement joins TRBV13 to TRBJ2-5; a weak D match, TRBD1 (6 bases). Germline loops: CDR1 PRHDT, CDR2 FYEKMQ (reference sequence). With 10 bases removed from V and 1 base from J, the gap between germline ends came to 22 bases. CDR3 length: 16 amino acids. The CDR3 here is CANKGSGADSQETQYF. CDR3 bases: TGTGCCAACAAAGGGAGTGGTGCGGACAGCCAAGAGACCCAGTACTTC. The variable domain in full, completed from reference TRBV13 and TRBJ2-5, reads AAGVIQSPRHLIKEKRETATLKCYPIPRHDTVYWYQQGPGQDPQFLISFYEKMQSDKGSIPDRFSAQQFSDYHSELNMSSLELGDSALYFCANKGSGADSQETQYFGPGTRLLVL.

V gene TRBV29-1 combines with J gene TRBJ2-1; 7 bases line up with TRBD1. CDR1 is SQVTM and CDR2 is ANQGSEA in the germline V gene. Trimming took 6 bases from V and 8 from J; bases not matched to a gene: 10. The CDR3 contains 13 residues. The DNA of the CDR3 is TGCAGCGTGGATCGGACAGGCCAGGATGAGCAGTTCTTC. It encodes CSVDRTGQDEQFF.

This chain connects TRBV12-3 or TRBV12-4 to TRBJ1-2, with D uncertain. Trimming took off 1 base at V and 8 bases at J, with 17 bases between the two ends. The CDR3 runs to 15 residues. In DNA form, the CDR3 reads TGTGCCAGCAGTTTAGTACGTCCGTGGGGAGGAGGCTACACCTTC. Residues: CASSLVRPWGGGYTF.

The CDR3 sequence: CASSQWGSEQYF. For the CDR3, the DNA is TGTGCCAGCAGCCAGTGGGGTAGCGAGCAGTACTTC. The chain employs TRBV3-1 and TRBJ2-1; D gene ambiguous. The end of the DNA is better explained by TRBJ2-7, so the J call may be wrong. Germline V gene lookup returns CDR1 LGHDT and CDR2 YNNKEL (reference sequence). The CDR3 runs to 12 residues.

V usage is TRBV28 and J usage is TRBJ2-7; 11 bases line up with TRBD2. After removal of 6 bases from V and 0 bases from J, the junction contained 16 bases not matched to a gene. The CDR3 extends over 19 amino acids. Germline loops: CDR1 MDHEN, CDR2 SYDVKM. This CDR3 reads CASSPLGLAVFWGSYEQYF. The CDR3 region has the DNA TGTGCCAGCAGCCCGCTGGGACTAGCGGTTTTTTGGGGCTCCTACGAGCAGTACTTC.

The chain combines TRBV3-1 with TRBJ1-2, with TRBD1 as a possible D gene (6 bases). Deletions cut 7 bases from V and 5 bases from J, with 23 bases between. The CDR3 is made up of 16 amino acids. CDR1 is LGHDT and CDR2 is YNNKEL in the germline V gene (reference sequence). CDR3 sequence reads: CASNRSDSMEEYGYTF. DNA of the CDR3: TGTGCCAGCAACCGATCGGACAGTATGGAGGAATATGGCTACACCTTC. Combining the CDR3 with reference TRBV3-1 and TRBJ1-2 gives the whole variable domain DTAVSQTPKYLVTQMGNDKSIKCEQNLGHDTMYWYKQDSKKFLKIMFSYNNKELIINETVPNRFSPKSPDKAHLNLHINSLELGDSAVYFCASNRSDSMEEYGYTFGSGTRLTVV.